This TCR beta chain derives from a study of radiation and T cells in renal cell carcinoma. Documented treatment: treatment-naive control, cytoreductive nephrectomy. Clear cell pathology was present in this patient's renal cell carcinoma. Clones were sequenced by immunoSEQ multiplex PCR, and TCRdb holds only the in-frame ones, with some missing. The table records roughly 9,800 clones, roughly 58% of them present only once. The CDR3 is 13 amino acids. V was pared by 2 bases and J by 3 bases, with 8 bases between. Germline V gives CDR1 WSHSY, CDR2 SAAADI. Sequenced here: tumor tissue, sampled from a patient whose treatment was nephrectomy without radiotherapy. This chain connects TRBV10-2 to TRBJ2-7; D gene unclear. The origin of this receptor is a man aged 40-49 years with renal cell carcinoma. CDR3 bases: TGCGCCAGCAGTGAGCCTAGAAGCTACGAGCAGTACGTC. Its translation is CASSEPRSYEQYV.